Sequencing of this TCR beta chain was carried out in a study of breast tumors, draining lymph nodes, adjacent tissues. General study findings and limits: Compared with lymph nodes, tumors were less diverse; compared with nontumor tissue, more. Data fit most tumor T cells coming from lymph node, expanding in tumor. Data only fit, rather than demonstrated, lymph node origin of most tumor T cells.

The junction had 1 base not matched to a gene; V was cut back by 0 bases and J by 2 bases. The germline gives CDR1 MDHEN, CDR2 SYDVKM. This CDR3 comprises 16 residues. This clonotype appeared a few times. The antigen is not known. Samples came from axillary lymph nodes draining the breast cancer. Each CDR3 protein is one row after TCRdb ran MiXCR on the multiplex PCR reads. The data hold 150,000 to 200,000 distinct CDR3 sequences, with roughly 30% observed a single time. This chain uses TRBV28 with TRBJ1-4, with 9 bases aligning to TRBD1. The TCR comes from a female donor with breast cancer. Some clones in this sample may be carry-over from other donors' samples. Input material: axillary lymph node tissue. In DNA, the CDR3 is TGTGCCAGCAGTTTATGGGGACAGGGCACTAATGAAAAACTGTTTTTT. Translated: CASSLWGQGTNEKLFF. Full variable domain (outside the CDR3, taken from reference TRBV28 and TRBJ1-4): DVKVTQSSRYLVKRTGEKVFLECVQDMDHENMFWYRQDPGLGLRLIYFSYDVKMKEKGDIPEGYSVSREKKERFSLILESASTNQTSMYLCASSLWGQGTNEKLFFGSGTQLSVL.